The clone carrying this TCR beta chain was counted ten times or more. The antigen is undetermined. The entry originates in a study of T cell repertoires in cytomegalovirus infection. TCRdb reprocessed the reads with MiXCR, giving one entry per CDR3 protein. The data show some 300,000 distinct CDR3 sequences, about a tenth seen once. Germline V lookup: CDR1 SGHTA, CDR2 FQGNSA. The CDR3 runs to 17 residues. The ends were cut back, 5 bases at V and 0 bases at J, with 14 bases in the middle. The study's findings and limits: CMV-specific TCR beta clonotypes restricted by HLA-C were the ones dominating the ex vivo response. CMV carriers with the relevant HLA were identified by cumulative public TCR beta family frequency.

Sequences were obtained from PBMCs. The J gene is TRBJ2-6, the V gene TRBV7-2; the D gene is possibly TRBD1 (6 bases). The sequence came from a human donor in good health (CMV status not recorded). Some clones in this sample may be carry-over from other donors' samples. The CDR3 DNA reads TGTGCCAGCAGCCCCCCCGGGACACTCTCTGGGGCCAACGTCCTGACTTTC. Its protein is CASSPPGTLSGANVLTF.